This entry lists 27 T cell receptor beta chains sequenced from one sample in a study of metastatic and nonmetastatic thyroid tumors. No patient received treatment before thyroid surgery. TCRdb reanalyzed the PCR reads with MiXCR. The data hold some 45,000 clones, with about 16% observed a single time. The sequenced material came from blood. All receptors come from a female donor with papillary thyroid cancer or a benign thyroid nodule (not recorded which). Some clones in this sample may be carry-over from other donors' samples.

This clone was seen at least ten times. This could be a read error, since a much larger clone is one nucleotide away. The J gene is TRBJ2-1, the V gene TRBV27; D is unclear. The CDR3 extends over 13 amino acids. CDR1 MNHEY and CDR2 SMNVEV come from the germline V gene (reference sequence). The CDR3 reads CASSLSPRNEQSF. The CDR3 DNA reads TGTGCCAGCAGTTTATCCCCTAGGAATGAGCAGTCCTTC.

Concerning this clone itself: This sequence may be a read error, since a much larger clone differs from it by one base. The chain joins TRBV14 to TRBJ1-2, with D unclear. The ends were cut back, 4 bases at V and 3 bases at J, with 9 bases in the middle. CDR3 size: 13 residues. The germline V gene encodes CDR1 SGHDN and CDR2 FVKESK. This chain's CDR3 is CASSPSRYYGYTF. CDR3 sequence (DNA): TGTGCCAGCAGCCCCTCAAGATACTATGGCTACACCTTC.

This clone was observed at least ten times. The genes are TRBV6-2 or TRBV6-3 and TRBJ1-1; D is perhaps TRBD1 (6 bases). Germline assignment: CDR1 MNHEY and CDR2 SVGEGT. The V gene lost 6 bases and the J gene lost 1 base, with 12 bases spanning the gap. The length of the CDR3 is 14 residues. CDR3 DNA sequence: TGTGCCAGCAGCCACAGGGCCGCGAACACTGAAGCTTTCTTT. Translated: CASSHRAANTEAFF.

This clone was seen at least ten times. This chain uses TRBV11-2 with TRBJ2-5; D is ambiguous. Germline CDR1 and CDR2: SGHAT and FQNNGV. With 1 base removed from V and 3 bases from J, the gap between germline ends came to 9 bases. The CDR3 length is 14 residues. The chain's CDR3 is CASSLGNSKETQYF. In nucleotides, the CDR3 is TGTGCCAGCAGCTTAGGGAACAGTAAAGAGACCCAGTACTTC.

In this sample, this clone is medium-sized. V is TRBV27 and J is TRBJ2-2, with 8 positions matching TRBD1. Germline CDR1 and CDR2: MNHEY and SMNVEV (reference sequence). The V gene end was trimmed by 6 bases and the J gene end by 4 bases; junction bases not matched to a gene: 10. The CDR3 has 16 residues. The CDR3 region is CASRLAGTGLTGELFF. The CDR3 DNA reads TGTGCCAGCAGGCTTGCGGGGACAGGCCTCACCGGGGAGCTGTTTTTT.

At least ten counts were recorded for this clone. V is TRBV27 and J is TRBJ2-5, with no clear D. Germline V gives CDR1 MNHEY, CDR2 SMNVEV (reference sequence). The CDR3 has 13 residues. V shed 1 base and J shed 2 bases, with 5 bases lying between them. In nucleotides, the CDR3 is TGTGCCAGCAGTTTATATGGACAAGAGACCCAGTACTTC. Translation gives CASSLYGQETQYF.

This clone was counted only a few times. Germline and junction disagree at one end, which may indicate a read error. This chain uses TRBV28 with TRBJ2-2, with D possibly TRBD2 on 6 matching bases. CDR3 length: 15 residues. Germline V gene sequence: CDR1 MDHEN, CDR2 SYDVKM. In nucleotides, the CDR3 is TGTGCCAGCAGCCCCGGAGGGAGCGACACCGGTGAGCTGTTTTTT. It yields the protein CASSPGGSDTGELFF.

This clone appeared many times. The chain couples TRBV19 to TRBJ2-3; TRBD2 agrees at 8 bases. Germline trimming cut 3 bases from V and 6 bases from J; bases unmatched to any gene: 5. The CDR3 is 14 residues long. Germline V gene data show CDR1 as LNHDA and CDR2 as SQIVND (reference sequence). CDR3: CASSMGLEADTQYF. CDR3 nucleotide sequence: TGTGCCAGTAGTATGGGACTAGAGGCCGATACGCAGTATTTT.

The chain has TRBV6-1 and TRBJ1-1; weak D call: TRBD1 (5 bases). Trimming stripped 7 bases from V and 2 bases from J, with 11 bases between. CDR3 length equals 13 residues. Germline assignment: CDR1 MNHNS and CDR2 SASEGT. CDR3 in amino acids: CASKEGFNTEAFF. CDR3 in DNA: TGTGCCAGCAAGGAGGGGTTTAACACTGAAGCTTTCTTT.

The genes are TRBV5-1 and TRBJ1-6; the D is unclear. Trimming shortened V by 0 bases and J by 10 bases, and 8 bases separated the two germline ends. This CDR3 spans 13 amino acids. Germline V gene data show CDR1 as SGHRS and CDR2 as YFSETQ. The chain's CDR3 is CASSLEGGSPLHF. DNA for the CDR3: TGCGCCAGCAGCTTGGAGGGAGGATCACCCCTCCACTTT.

Many counts were recorded for this clone. J is TRBJ1-2 and V is TRBV5-1; D is undetermined. The CDR3 contains 11 residues. With 3 bases removed from V and 8 bases from J, the gap between germline ends came to 8 bases. Germline loops: CDR1 SGHRS, CDR2 YFSETQ. The CDR3 protein is CASSSDGGYTF. CDR3 coding DNA: TGCGCCAGCAGCTCGGACGGGGGCTACACCTTC.

This clone was found a few times. The rearrangement joins TRBV6-1 to TRBJ2-2; unclear D gene. Deletions cut 2 bases from V and 1 base from J, with 11 bases between. The CDR3 spans 16 residues. CDR1 MNHNS and CDR2 SASEGT come from the germline V gene. CDR3 DNA sequence: TGTGCCAGCAGTGAATACCCCAATGTGAACACCGGGGAGCTGTTTTTT. It encodes CASSEYPNVNTGELFF.

This clone has ten or more counts. The genes are TRBV4-1 and TRBJ1-4; tentative D call: TRBD1 (6 bases). The length of the CDR3 is 15 residues. Trimming took off 0 bases at V and 13 bases at J, with 18 bases between the two ends. Looked up from germline, CDR1 is MGHRA and CDR2 is YSYEKL. The CDR3 DNA is TGCGCCAGCAGCCAAGATCGGGGGCTTGCGGAGGGACTGTTTTTT. Translating gives CASSQDRGLAEGLFF.

This clone was observed many times. This sequence joins TRBV10-3 and TRBJ1-4; D perhaps matches TRBD1 (6 bases). This CDR3 comprises 14 residues. V was shortened by 6 bases and J by 5 bases, with 13 bases between the two germline ends. Germline V CDR1 and CDR2: ENHRY, SYGVKD. CDR3 coding DNA: TGTGCCATCAGCATGGACAGCTTGAATGAAAAACTGTTTTTT. Translating it yields CAISMDSLNEKLFF.

This clone has at least ten counts. The rearrangement links TRBV13 to TRBJ2-1; 12 positions match TRBD2. Germline loops: CDR1 PRHDT, CDR2 FYEKMQ (reference sequence). The CDR3 extends over 17 amino acids. V was clipped by 4 bases and J by 3 bases; unmatched bases: 7. Here the CDR3 DNA reads TGTGCCAGCAGCTCGTGGACTAGCGGGACGTTCTACAATGAGCAGTTCTTC. Translation: CASSSWTSGTFYNEQFF.

This clone was found many times. The rearrangement links TRBV18 to TRBJ2-5; 8 nucleotides match TRBD2. This CDR3 is 14 amino acids long. CDR1 and CDR2 (germline): KGHSH, LQKENI. V shed 6 bases, J shed 5 bases, and the junction held 8 bases outside the gene matches. The CDR3 loop is CASSPTSEWETQYF. The CDR3 bases are TGTGCCAGCTCCCCGACTAGCGAGTGGGAGACCCAGTACTTC.

The V call is TRBV12-3 or TRBV12-4, the J call TRBJ2-1; 10 positions match TRBD2. The ends lost 4 bases at V and 0 bases at J; junction bases unmatched: 9. The CDR3 is 18 amino acids. CDR3 sequence: CASSSVAGGGSSYNEQFF. CDR3 sequence (DNA): TGTGCCAGCAGTTCTGTAGCGGGAGGCGGGAGCTCCTACAATGAGCAGTTCTTC.

As to this clone: A much bigger clone sits one base away, suggesting this may be a read error. Other DNA sequences in this sample translate to the same CDR3. V gene TRBV5-1 combines with J gene TRBJ2-4; a weak D match, TRBD2 (6 bases). CDR1 is SGHRS, CDR2 YFSETQ, per germline. With 0 bases removed from V and 4 bases from J, the gap between germline ends came to 8 bases. CDR3 length equals 14 residues. The CDR3 here is CASSLDGGKNIQYF. The CDR3 DNA sequence: TGCGCCAGCAGCTTGGACGGGGGAAAAAACATTCAGTACTTC.

The chain is built from TRBV28 and TRBJ2-3; D is perhaps TRBD2 (5 bases). Germline values: CDR1 MDHEN, CDR2 SYDVKM. With 3 bases removed from V and 0 bases from J, the gap between germline ends came to 10 bases. The CDR3 consists of 15 residues. CDR3 DNA sequence: TGTGCCAGCAGTTTGGAGGCGTCGAGCACAGATACGCAGTATTTT. Amino acids: CASSLEASSTDTQYF.

This clone was counted a few times. The chain has TRBV5-6 and TRBJ2-3; a possible D gene is TRBD2 (7 bases). Per the germline V gene, CDR1 is SGHDT and CDR2 is YYEEEE. V shed 1 base and J shed 2 bases, with 17 bases lying between them. The CDR3 consists of 17 residues. CDR3 DNA: TGTGCCAGCAGCTTGTCGGGGGCTAGCGGCGCCACAGATACGCAGTATTTT. It encodes CASSLSGASGATDTQYF.

This clone has ten or more counts. The V and J genes are TRBV5-6 and TRBJ1-3; 10 nucleotides match TRBD1. Germline loops: CDR1 SGHDT, CDR2 YYEEEE. This CDR3 is built from 15 residues. Trimming cost V 5 bases and J 8 bases; bases outside gene matches: 10. The chain's CDR3 is CASSQRQGAKDTIYF. CDR3 coding DNA: TGTGCCAGCAGTCAAAGACAGGGGGCTAAGGACACCATATATTTT.

The table lists this clone with many counts. The V gene is TRBV6-2 or TRBV6-3, the J gene TRBJ2-3, with 12 bases lining up with TRBD1. The CDR3 sequence is 17 residues long. V lost 0 bases and J lost 3; bases outside the gene matches: 4. Germline CDR1 and CDR2: MNHEY and SVGEGT. CDR3 protein: CASSYSGQGARTDTQYF. The CDR3 region has the DNA TGTGCCAGCAGTTACTCGGGACAGGGGGCGCGAACAGATACGCAGTATTTT.

The V call is TRBV6-1, the J call TRBJ2-2, with a weak D call TRBD1 (6 bases). The V end was cut by 7 bases, the J end by 3 bases, with 12 bases between. The CDR3 has 14 residues. CDR1 MNHNS and CDR2 SASEGT come from the germline V gene. The CDR3, as DNA: TGTGCCAGCATTGAGGGGGTCGACACCGGGGAGCTGTTTTTT. Translating it yields CASIEGVDTGELFF.

At least ten counts were recorded for this clone. The V gene is TRBV3-1, the J gene TRBJ2-7; D is possibly TRBD2 (5 bases). Germline lookup yields CDR1 LGHDT and CDR2 YNNKEL (reference sequence). The V end was cut by 0 bases, the J end by 6 bases, with 15 bases between. This CDR3 is 15 amino acids long. CDR3 DNA sequence: TGTGCCAGCAGCCAAGATTACCTAGCTTATGCCGAGCAGTACTTC. Translated: CASSQDYLAYAEQYF.

This clone was recorded many times. The sample has other DNA sequences that encode this CDR3 too. As DNA, the CDR3 is TGTGCCAGCAGCCGGCGACTAGCGCGAAGCACAGATACGCAGTATTTT. It specifies CASSRRLARSTDTQYF. J is TRBJ2-3 and V is TRBV3-1, with 8 bases aligning to TRBD2. CDR1 and CDR2 from the germline V gene are LGHDT and YNNKEL (reference sequence). V lost 4 bases to trimming and J lost 0 bases; unmatched junction nucleotides: 6. The CDR3 sequence is 16 residues long.

This clone was recorded a few times. Since a much larger clone is just one base distant, this may be a read error. The gene calls are TRBV14 and TRBJ2-7; D gene ambiguous. Deletions cut 1 base from V and 12 bases from J, with 13 bases between. Germline V gene data show CDR1 as SGHDN and CDR2 as FVKESK. The CDR3 runs 12 residues. In nucleotides, the CDR3 is TGTGCCAGCAGCCAAGGGCAGTTCCCGTGGTACTTC. Translation: CASSQGQFPWYF.

As for this clone: The junction departs from the called germline gene at one end, perhaps through a read error. The chain is built from TRBV4-2 and TRBJ2-1; the D is unclear. The CDR3 contains 13 residues. The germline V gene encodes CDR1 LGHNA and CDR2 YNFKEQ. CDR3 DNA sequence: TGTGCCTGCAGCCCCTTAGACTACAATGAGCAGTTCTTC. As protein: CACSPLDYNEQFF.